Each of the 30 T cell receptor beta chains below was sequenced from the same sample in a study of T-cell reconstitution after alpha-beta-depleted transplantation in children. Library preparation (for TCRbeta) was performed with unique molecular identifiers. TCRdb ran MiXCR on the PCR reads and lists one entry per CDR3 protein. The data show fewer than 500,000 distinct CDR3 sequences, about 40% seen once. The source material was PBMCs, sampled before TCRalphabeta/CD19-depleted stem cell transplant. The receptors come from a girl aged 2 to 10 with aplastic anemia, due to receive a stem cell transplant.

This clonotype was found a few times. CDR3 nucleotides: TGTGCCAGCAGCTTAACGGGGTTGTACAATGAGCAGTTCTTC. Protein sequence: CASSLTGLYNEQFF. The J gene is TRBJ2-1, the V gene TRBV7-8, with D possibly TRBD2 on 5 matching bases. The CDR3 totals 14 residues. The ends were cut back, 2 bases at V and 4 bases at J, with 9 bases in the middle. In germline, CDR1 is SGHVS, CDR2 FQNEAQ. Full variable domain (missing parts from reference TRBV7-8 and TRBJ2-1): GAGVSQSPRYKVAKRGQDVALRCDPISGHVSLFWYQQALGQGPEFLTYFQNEAQLDKSGLPSDRFFAERPEGSVSTLKIQRTQQEDSAVYLCASSLTGLYNEQFFGPGTRLTVL.

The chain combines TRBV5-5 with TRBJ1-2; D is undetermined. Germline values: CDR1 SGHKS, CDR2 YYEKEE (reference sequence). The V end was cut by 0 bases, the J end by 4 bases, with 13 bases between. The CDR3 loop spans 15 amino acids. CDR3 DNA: TGTGCCAGCAGCTTGGGACCAATCCTCGGCTATGGCTACACCTTC. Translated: CASSLGPILGYGYTF.

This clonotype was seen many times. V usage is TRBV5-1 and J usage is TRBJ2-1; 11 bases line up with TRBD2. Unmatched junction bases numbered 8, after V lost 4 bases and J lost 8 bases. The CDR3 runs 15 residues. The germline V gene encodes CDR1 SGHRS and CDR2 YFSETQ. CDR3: CASSISGRAGDEQFF. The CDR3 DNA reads TGCGCCAGCAGCATTAGCGGGAGGGCCGGGGATGAGCAGTTCTTC.

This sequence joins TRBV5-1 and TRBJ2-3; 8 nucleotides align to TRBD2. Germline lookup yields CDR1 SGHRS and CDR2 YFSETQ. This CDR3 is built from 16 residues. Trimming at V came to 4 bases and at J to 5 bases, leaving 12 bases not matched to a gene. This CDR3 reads CASSLRAGGHGDTQYF. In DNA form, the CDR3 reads TGCGCCAGCAGCCTGCGGGCGGGGGGCCATGGAGATACGCAGTATTTT.

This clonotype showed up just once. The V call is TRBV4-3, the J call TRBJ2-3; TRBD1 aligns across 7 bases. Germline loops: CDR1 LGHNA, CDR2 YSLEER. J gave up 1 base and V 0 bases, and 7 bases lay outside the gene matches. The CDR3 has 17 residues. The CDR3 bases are TGCGCCAGCAGCCAAGATCTCGAGGGGGCGGGCACAGATACGCAGTATTTT. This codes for CASSQDLEGAGTDTQYF.

CDR3 nucleotide sequence: TGCAGTGCTAGTGGGTTCCTGGTATCCTACGAGCAGTACTTC. Translating gives CSASGFLVSYEQYF. This rearrangement joins TRBV20-1 to TRBJ2-7; no clear D gene. The length of the CDR3 is 14 residues. Looked up from germline, CDR1 is DFQATT and CDR2 is SNEGSKA (reference sequence). V dropped 3 bases and J dropped 1 base, with 13 bases sitting between them.

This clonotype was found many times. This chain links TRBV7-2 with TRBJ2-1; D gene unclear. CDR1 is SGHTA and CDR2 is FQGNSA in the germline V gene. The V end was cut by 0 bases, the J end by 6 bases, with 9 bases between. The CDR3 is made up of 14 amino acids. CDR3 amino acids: CASSLAREANEQFF. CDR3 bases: TGTGCCAGCAGCTTAGCGAGAGAGGCCAATGAGCAGTTCTTC.

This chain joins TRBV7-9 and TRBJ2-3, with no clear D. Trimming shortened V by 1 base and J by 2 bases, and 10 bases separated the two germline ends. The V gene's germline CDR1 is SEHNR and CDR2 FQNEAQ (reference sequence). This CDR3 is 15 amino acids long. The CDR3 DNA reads TGTGCCAGCAGCTTAGAAGCAAGGCTCACAGATACGCAGTATTTT. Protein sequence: CASSLEARLTDTQYF.

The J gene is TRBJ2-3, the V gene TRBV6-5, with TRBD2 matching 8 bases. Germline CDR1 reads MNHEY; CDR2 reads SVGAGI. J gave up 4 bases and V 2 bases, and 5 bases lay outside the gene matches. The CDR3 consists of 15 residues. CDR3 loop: CASSYAGGWSDTQYF. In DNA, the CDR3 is TGTGCCAGCAGTTACGCGGGAGGTTGGTCAGATACGCAGTATTTT.

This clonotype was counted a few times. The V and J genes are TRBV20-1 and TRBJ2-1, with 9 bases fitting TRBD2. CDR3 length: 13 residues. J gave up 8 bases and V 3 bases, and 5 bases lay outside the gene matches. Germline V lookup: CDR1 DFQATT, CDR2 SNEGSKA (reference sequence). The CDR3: CSASGGGADEQFF. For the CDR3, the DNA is TGCAGTGCTAGTGGCGGGGGGGCCGATGAGCAGTTCTTC.

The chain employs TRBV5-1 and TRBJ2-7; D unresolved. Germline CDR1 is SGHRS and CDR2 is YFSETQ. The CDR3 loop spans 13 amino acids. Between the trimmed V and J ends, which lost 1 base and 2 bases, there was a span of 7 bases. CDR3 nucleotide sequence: TGCGCCAGCAGCTTGACAGTTGCCTACGAGCAGTACTTC. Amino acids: CASSLTVAYEQYF.

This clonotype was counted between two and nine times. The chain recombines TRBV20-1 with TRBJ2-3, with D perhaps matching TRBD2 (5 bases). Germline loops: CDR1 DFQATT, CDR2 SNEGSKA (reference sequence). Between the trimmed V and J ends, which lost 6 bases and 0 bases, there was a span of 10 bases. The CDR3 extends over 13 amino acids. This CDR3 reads CSAPWRSTDTQYF. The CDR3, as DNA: TGCAGTGCCCCCTGGAGGAGCACAGATACGCAGTATTTT.

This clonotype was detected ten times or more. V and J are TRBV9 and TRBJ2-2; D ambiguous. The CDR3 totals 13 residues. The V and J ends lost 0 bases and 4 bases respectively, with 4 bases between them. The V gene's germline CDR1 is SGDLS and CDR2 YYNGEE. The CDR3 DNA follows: TGTGCCAGCAGCGTAGTGTCCACCGGGGAGCTGTTTTTT. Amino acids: CASSVVSTGELFF.

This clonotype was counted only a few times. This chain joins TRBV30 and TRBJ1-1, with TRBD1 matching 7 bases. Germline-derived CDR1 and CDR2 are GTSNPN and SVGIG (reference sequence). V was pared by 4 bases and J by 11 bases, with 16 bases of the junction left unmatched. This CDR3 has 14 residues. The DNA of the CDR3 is TGTGCCTGGACAAGGGCACAGGGGCGTGGGGGGGCTTTCTTT. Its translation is CAWTRAQGRGGAFF. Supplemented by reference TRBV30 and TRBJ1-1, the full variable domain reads SQTIHQWPATLVQPVGSPLSLECTVEGTSNPNLYWYRQAAGRGLQLLFYSVGIGQISSEVPQNLSASRPQDRQFILSSKKLLLSDSGFYLCAWTRAQGRGGAFFGQGTRLTVV.

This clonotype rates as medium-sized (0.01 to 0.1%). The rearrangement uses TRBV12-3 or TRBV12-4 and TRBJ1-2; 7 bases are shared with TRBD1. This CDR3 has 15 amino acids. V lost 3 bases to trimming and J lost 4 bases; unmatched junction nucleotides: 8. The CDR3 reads CASSFLKTGTYGYTF. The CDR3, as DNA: TGTGCCAGCAGTTTTTTGAAGACAGGGACCTATGGCTACACCTTC.

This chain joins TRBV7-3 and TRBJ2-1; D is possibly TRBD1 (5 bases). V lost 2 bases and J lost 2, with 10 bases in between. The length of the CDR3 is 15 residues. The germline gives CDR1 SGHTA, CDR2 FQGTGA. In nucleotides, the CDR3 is TGTGCCAGCAGCTTACAAACAGGTGCCTACAATGAGCAGTTCTTC. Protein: CASSLQTGAYNEQFF.

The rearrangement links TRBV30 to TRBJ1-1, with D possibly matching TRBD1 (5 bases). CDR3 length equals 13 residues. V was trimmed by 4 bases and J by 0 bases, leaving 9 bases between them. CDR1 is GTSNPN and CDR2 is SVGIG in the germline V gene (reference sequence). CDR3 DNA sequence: TGTGCCTGGACTGGGACCGTGAACACTGAAGCTTTCTTT. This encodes CAWTGTVNTEAFF.

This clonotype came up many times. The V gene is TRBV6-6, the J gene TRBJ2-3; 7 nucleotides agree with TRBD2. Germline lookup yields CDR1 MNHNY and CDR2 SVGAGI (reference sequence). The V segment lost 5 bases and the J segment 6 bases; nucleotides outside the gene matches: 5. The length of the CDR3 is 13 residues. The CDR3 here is CASSGTNMDTQYF. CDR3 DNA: TGTGCCAGCAGTGGGACTAATATGGATACGCAGTATTTT.

CDR3 in amino acids: CASSQDSPGLGTEAFF. In DNA form, the CDR3 reads TGTGCCAGCAGCCAAGATAGTCCGGGGCTGGGCACTGAAGCTTTCTTT. The chain employs TRBV4-2 and TRBJ1-1, with a possible D match to TRBD1 (5 bases). V lost 0 bases and J lost 4, with 15 bases in between. The CDR3 spans 16 residues. The V gene's germline CDR1 is LGHNA and CDR2 YNFKEQ.

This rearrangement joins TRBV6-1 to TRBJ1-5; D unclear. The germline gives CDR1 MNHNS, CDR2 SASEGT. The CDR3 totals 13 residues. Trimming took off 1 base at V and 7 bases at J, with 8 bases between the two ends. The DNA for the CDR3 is TGTGCCAGCAGTGAAGGGCACCTACAGCCCCAGCATTTT. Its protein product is CASSEGHLQPQHF.

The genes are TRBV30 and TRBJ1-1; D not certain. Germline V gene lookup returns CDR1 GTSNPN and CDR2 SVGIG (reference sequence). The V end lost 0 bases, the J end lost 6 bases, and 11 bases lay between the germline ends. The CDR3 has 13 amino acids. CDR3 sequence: CAWSVPGRPEAFF. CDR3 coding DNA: TGTGCCTGGAGTGTACCAGGCCGTCCTGAAGCTTTCTTT.

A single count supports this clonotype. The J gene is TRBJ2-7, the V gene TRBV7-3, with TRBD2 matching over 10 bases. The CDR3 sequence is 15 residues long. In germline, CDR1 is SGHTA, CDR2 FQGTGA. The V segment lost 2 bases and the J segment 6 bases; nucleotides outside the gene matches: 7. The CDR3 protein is CASSLLAGGPSEQYF. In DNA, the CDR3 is TGTGCCAGCAGCTTATTAGCGGGAGGCCCCTCCGAGCAGTACTTC.

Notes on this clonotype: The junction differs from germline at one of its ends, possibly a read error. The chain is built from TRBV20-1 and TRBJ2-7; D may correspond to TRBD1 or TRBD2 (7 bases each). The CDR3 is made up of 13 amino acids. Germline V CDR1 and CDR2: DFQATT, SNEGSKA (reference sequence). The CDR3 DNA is TGCAGTGCTGGAGACAGGGAGGGGAACGAGCAGTACTTC. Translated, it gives CSAGDREGNEQYF.

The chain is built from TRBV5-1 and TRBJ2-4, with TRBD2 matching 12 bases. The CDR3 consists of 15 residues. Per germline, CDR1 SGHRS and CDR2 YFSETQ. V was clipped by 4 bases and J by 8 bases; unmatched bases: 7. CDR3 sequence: CASSGGLAGRDIQYF. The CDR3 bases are TGCGCCAGCAGCGGAGGACTAGCGGGGAGGGACATTCAGTACTTC. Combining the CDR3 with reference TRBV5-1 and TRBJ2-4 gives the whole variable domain KAGVTQTPRYLIKTRGQQVTLSCSPISGHRSVSWYQQTPGQGLQFLFEYFSETQRNKGNFPGRFSGRQFSNSRSEMNVSTLELGDSALYLCASSGGLAGRDIQYFGAGTRLSVL.

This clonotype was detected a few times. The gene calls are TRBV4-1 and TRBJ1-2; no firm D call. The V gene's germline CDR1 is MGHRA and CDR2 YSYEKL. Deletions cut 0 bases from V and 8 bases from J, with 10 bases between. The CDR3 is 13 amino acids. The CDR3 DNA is TGCGCCAGCAGCCAAGATATTGGCAGGGGCTACACCTTC. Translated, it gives CASSQDIGRGYTF.

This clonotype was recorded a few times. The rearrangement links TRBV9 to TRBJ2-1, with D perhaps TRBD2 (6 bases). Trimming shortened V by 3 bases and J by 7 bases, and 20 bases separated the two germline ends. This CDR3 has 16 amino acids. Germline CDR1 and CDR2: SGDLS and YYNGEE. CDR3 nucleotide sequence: TGTGCCAGCAGCGAGGCCGGAGGGGAAGGGCAAAATGAGCAGTTCTTC. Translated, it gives CASSEAGGEGQNEQFF. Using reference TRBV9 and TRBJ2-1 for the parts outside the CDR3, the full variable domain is DSGVTQTPKHLITATGQRVTLRCSPRSGDLSVYWYQQSLDQGLQFLIQYYNGEERAKGNILERFSAQQFPDLHSELNLSSLELGDSALYFCASSEAGGEGQNEQFFGPGTRLTVL.

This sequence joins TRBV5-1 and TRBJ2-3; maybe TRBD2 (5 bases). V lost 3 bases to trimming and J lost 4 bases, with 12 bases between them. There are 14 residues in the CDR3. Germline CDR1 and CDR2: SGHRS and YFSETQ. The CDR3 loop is CASSSREGPDTQYF. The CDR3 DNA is TGCGCCAGCAGCTCCCGAGAGGGCCCAGATACGCAGTATTTT.

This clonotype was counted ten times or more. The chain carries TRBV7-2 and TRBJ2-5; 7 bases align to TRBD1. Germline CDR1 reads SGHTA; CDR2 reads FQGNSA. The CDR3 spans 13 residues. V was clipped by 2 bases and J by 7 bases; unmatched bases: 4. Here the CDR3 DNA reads TGTGCCAGCAGCTTAAACCAGGGGGTGACCCAGTACTTC. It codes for CASSLNQGVTQYF.

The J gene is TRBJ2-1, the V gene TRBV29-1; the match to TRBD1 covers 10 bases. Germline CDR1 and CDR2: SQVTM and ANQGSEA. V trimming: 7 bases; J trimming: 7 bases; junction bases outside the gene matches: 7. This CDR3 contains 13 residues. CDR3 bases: TGCAGCGGGGGACAGGGGATCGGAAATGAGCAGTTCTTC. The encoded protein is CSGGQGIGNEQFF.

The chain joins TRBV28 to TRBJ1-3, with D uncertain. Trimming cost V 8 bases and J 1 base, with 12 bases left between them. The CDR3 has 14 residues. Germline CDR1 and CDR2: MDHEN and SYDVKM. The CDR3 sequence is CASGSPSSGNTIYF. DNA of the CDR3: TGTGCCAGCGGTTCCCCGTCGTCTGGAAACACCATATATTTT.